The 10 T cell receptor beta chains reported below all come from one sample, sequenced in a study of blood T cells in healthy people across ages. Primers used in a second PCR of about 7 to 12 cycles were a sample-barcoded 5' primer and a J-beta primer mix. MiXCR, applied by TCRdb to the 5' RACE reads, yields one record per CDR3 protein. The table lists 870,000 or so distinct CDR3 sequences, 25% to 35% of them singletons. The sample was blood. The origin of the receptors is a woman older than 75 in good health.

This clonotype was detected ten times or more. The chain is built from TRBV12-3 or TRBV12-4 and TRBJ1-2; 12 bases are shared with TRBD1. The CDR3 is 18 amino acids. V dropped 1 base and J dropped 3; count of bases not matched to a gene: 9. CDR3 nucleotide sequence: TGTGCCAGCAGTTTAGGGTCCGGGACAGGGGGCGCCTACTATGGCTACACCTTC. This codes for CASSLGSGTGGAYYGYTF.

The chain is built from TRBV30 and TRBJ1-2; D may be TRBD1 (5 bases). Trimming left V 4 bases short and J 4 bases short, with 10 bases between. Germline values: CDR1 GTSNPN, CDR2 SVGIG (reference sequence). This CDR3 contains 12 residues. The CDR3 nucleotides are TGTGCCTGGAATACCGGGACCTATGGCTACACCTTC. It translates to CAWNTGTYGYTF.

The table lists this clonotype with many counts. V and J are TRBV9 and TRBJ2-3; weak D call: TRBD1 (5 bases). V was pared by 1 base and J by 3 bases, with 12 bases between. Germline V CDR1 and CDR2: SGDLS, YYNGEE. CDR3 length: 15 amino acids. In DNA, the CDR3 is TGTGCCAGCAGCGTAACCCTCCAGGGAACAGATACGCAGTATTTT. Translation: CASSVTLQGTDTQYF.

This clonotype was found many times. The chain joins TRBV5-1 to TRBJ2-3, with 7 bases matching TRBD2. Germline loops: CDR1 SGHRS, CDR2 YFSETQ. V dropped 0 bases and J dropped 1; count of bases not matched to a gene: 5. The CDR3 is made up of 16 amino acids. In DNA, the CDR3 is TGCGCCAGCAGCTTGGAGGCGGGGGTCCGCACAGATACGCAGTATTTT. Translated, it gives CASSLEAGVRTDTQYF.

This clonotype was seen many times. The chain has TRBV20-1 and TRBJ2-3; D is possibly TRBD1 (6 bases). V was shortened by 5 bases and J by 2 bases, with 17 bases between the two germline ends. CDR1 is DFQATT and CDR2 is SNEGSKA in the germline V gene (reference sequence). CDR3 length equals 15 residues. Written as DNA, the CDR3 is TGCAGTGCTTCTCCGGGACAAGGGGTCACAGATACGCAGTATTTT. Translating gives CSASPGQGVTDTQYF.

V gene TRBV18 combines with J gene TRBJ1-2, with TRBD1 identical over 11 bases. V shed 3 bases and J 3 bases; nucleotides not matched to a gene: 3. CDR3 length equals 15 residues. Germline V lookup: CDR1 KGHSH, CDR2 LQKENI. The CDR3: CASSPDRGLYYGYTF. In nucleotides, the CDR3 is TGTGCCAGCTCACCGGACAGGGGGCTTTACTATGGCTACACCTTC.

Concerning this clonotype itself: The germline gene is not matched at one end of the junction; a read error may be the cause. This chain uses TRBV11-3 with TRBJ2-7; 11 bases line up with TRBD1. CDR1 is SGHNT and CDR2 is YENEEA in the germline V gene. The CDR3 is 18 residues long. Written as DNA, the CDR3 is TGTGCCAGCAGCCTACGAAGTGGACAGGGGGCGGTTGTTTACGGGCAGTACTTC. As protein: CASSLRSGQGAVVYGQYF.

The V call is TRBV7-2, the J call TRBJ2-3; the match to TRBD2 covers 7 bases. This CDR3 is 18 amino acids long. CDR1 and CDR2 from the germline V gene are SGHTA and FQGNSA. Trimming cost V 5 bases and J 4 bases; bases outside gene matches: 18. The CDR3 loop is CASSPGLRGLAKADTQYF. The CDR3 bases are TGTGCCAGCAGCCCGGGACTAAGAGGCCTAGCGAAGGCAGATACGCAGTATTTT.

This clonotype was found many times. The chain has TRBV3-1 and TRBJ2-1; either TRBD1 or TRBD2 may supply D (5 bases each). The V gene lost 4 bases and the J gene lost 5 bases, with 12 bases spanning the gap. The CDR3 is 14 amino acids. From germline, CDR1 is LGHDT and CDR2 YNNKEL (reference sequence). DNA for the CDR3: TGTGCCAGCAGCCCCGCCGGGGCCGACAATGAGCAGTTCTTC. This gives the protein CASSPAGADNEQFF.

Here the CDR3 reads CASRNSGGSSYNEQFF. CDR3 nucleotide sequence: TGTGCCAGCAGGAATAGCGGGGGTTCATCCTACAATGAGCAGTTCTTC. The gene calls are TRBV6-2 or TRBV6-3 and TRBJ2-1; 9 positions match TRBD2. The germline gives CDR1 MNHEY, CDR2 SVGEGT. The CDR3 consists of 16 residues. The J segment lost 1 base and the V segment lost 6 bases, leaving 7 bases of the junction unmatched.